This entry lists 17 T cell receptor beta chains sequenced from one sample in a study of blood T cells in healthy people across ages. For the second PCR, which ran for about 6 to 11 cycles, a sample-barcoded 5' primer and a J-beta primer mix were used. Each CDR3 protein gets one entry after TCRdb re-called the 5' RACE reads with MiXCR. The data contain 780,000 or so distinct CDR3 sequences, 45% to 70% of them singletons. Source material: blood. The receptors originated from a man between 40 and 49 years old in good health.

This chain connects TRBV5-6 to TRBJ2-7; 7 bases align to TRBD1. The V gene's germline CDR1 is SGHDT and CDR2 YYEEEE. The CDR3 contains 16 residues. Trimming at V came to 3 bases and at J to 3 bases, leaving 12 bases not matched to a gene. CDR3 residues: CASSWDHRGLVYEQYF. The CDR3 region has the DNA TGTGCCAGCAGCTGGGACCACAGGGGCTTGGTCTACGAGCAGTACTTC.

This clonotype was seen only once. The V and J genes are TRBV20-1 and TRBJ2-4, with a possible D match to TRBD1 (5 bases). Deletions cut 1 base from V and 11 bases from J, with 12 bases between. This CDR3 is 12 amino acids long. CDR1 and CDR2 (germline): DFQATT, SNEGSKA (reference sequence). CDR3 in amino acids: CSARVKGSFQYF. DNA of the CDR3: TGCAGTGCTAGAGTGAAGGGGTCCTTTCAGTACTTC.

There are a few counts of this clonotype. The chain combines TRBV20-1 with TRBJ2-7; D uncertain. V was pared by 3 bases and J by 2 bases, with 11 bases between. The CDR3 has 13 amino acids. The germline V gene has CDR1 DFQATT and CDR2 SNEGSKA (reference sequence). Here the CDR3 reads CSASPGAPYEQYF. CDR3 DNA sequence: TGCAGTGCTAGCCCAGGCGCACCCTACGAGCAGTACTTC.

The chain is built from TRBV6-5 and TRBJ1-5; D is undetermined. The CDR3 is made up of 14 amino acids. CDR1 and CDR2 from the germline V gene are MNHEY and SVGAGI. Trimming pared 0 bases from V and 5 bases from J, leaving 8 bases between. CDR3 coding DNA: TGTGCCAGCAGTTACTCGGGGATAGATCAGCCCCAGCATTTT. Encoded protein: CASSYSGIDQPQHF.

This clonotype showed up just a few times. This chain joins TRBV12-5 and TRBJ2-5, with D uncertain. Trimming took 2 bases from V and 8 from J, leaving 12 bases between them. Germline V gene data show CDR1 as LGHNT and CDR2 as FRNRAP. The CDR3 loop spans 13 amino acids. The CDR3 sequence is CASGLTESYTQYF. DNA of the CDR3: TGTGCTAGTGGTTTGACAGAATCGTATACCCAGTACTTC.

The chain has TRBV27 and TRBJ2-7; TRBD1 might be the D (6 bases). The CDR3 sequence is 15 residues long. Germline lookup yields CDR1 MNHEY and CDR2 SMNVEV (reference sequence). The V end was cut by 3 bases, the J end by 1 base, with 13 bases between. The CDR3, as DNA: TGTGCCAGCAGTTTTTATCAGGGGTCGTCCTACGAGCAGTACTTC. This encodes CASSFYQGSSYEQYF.

This clonotype was detected once. The rearrangement joins TRBV18 to TRBJ1-1; TRBD1 is a possible D gene (5 bases). Germline-derived CDR1 and CDR2 are KGHSH and LQKENI. V dropped 4 bases and J dropped 6 bases, with 12 bases sitting between them. The CDR3 totals 13 residues. The CDR3 DNA sequence: TGTGCCAGCTCACGAGGGGCTTCCTCTGAAGCTTTCTTT. This encodes CASSRGASSEAFF.

This clonotype was observed a handful of times. The chain has TRBV3-1 and TRBJ2-3; 12 bases agree with TRBD2. The CDR3 is 17 residues long. V trimming: 3 bases; J trimming: 2 bases; junction bases outside the gene matches: 6. From germline, CDR1 is LGHDT and CDR2 YNNKEL (reference sequence). CDR3 coding DNA: TGTGCCAGCAGCCAGAGGGGACTAGCGGGCCCCACAGATACGCAGTATTTT. Amino acids: CASSQRGLAGPTDTQYF.

The chain uses TRBV12-3 or TRBV12-4 and TRBJ1-4; D not resolved. Trimming cost V 2 bases and J 5 bases, with 12 bases left between them. This CDR3 has 15 residues. The CDR3 DNA is TGTGCCAGCAGTTTACTACTAATGGAAAATGAAAAACTGTTTTTT. Amino acids: CASSLLLMENEKLFF.

This clonotype showed up just a few times. The chain recombines TRBV15 with TRBJ2-7, with 10 positions matching TRBD1. With V trimmed by 1 base and J by 2 bases, 2 bases remained unmatched. The CDR3 contains 15 residues. The germline V gene has CDR1 LNHNV and CDR2 YYDKDF (reference sequence). The CDR3 loop reads CATSRVGQGAYEQYF. CDR3 DNA sequence: TGTGCCACCAGCAGAGTTGGACAGGGGGCCTACGAGCAGTACTTC.

The chain couples TRBV29-1 to TRBJ1-2; weak D call: TRBD1 (5 bases). The CDR3 consists of 13 residues. V lost 7 bases to trimming and J lost 7 bases, with 19 bases between them. Germline assignment: CDR1 SQVTM and CDR2 ANQGSEA. The CDR3 coding sequence is TGCAGCGCAGGGAAGTATGACGGCCCTGGCTACACCTTC. Protein: CSAGKYDGPGYTF.

The rearrangement uses TRBV4-2 and TRBJ1-1; D is undetermined. CDR1 LGHNA and CDR2 YNFKEQ come from the germline V gene. The CDR3 loop spans 13 amino acids. Trimming left V 0 bases short and J 5 bases short, with 7 bases between. The CDR3 here is CASSQDTETEAFF. The CDR3 nucleotides read TGTGCCAGCAGCCAAGACACGGAGACTGAAGCTTTCTTT.

This CDR3 is CASRKGQGLNEQFF. The CDR3 DNA reads TGTGCCAGCAGAAAAGGACAGGGGTTGAATGAGCAGTTCTTC. This rearrangement joins TRBV7-9 to TRBJ2-1, with 9 bases fitting TRBD1. Per the germline V gene, CDR1 is SEHNR and CDR2 is FQNEAQ (reference sequence). The CDR3 extends over 14 amino acids. With 6 bases clipped from V and 7 bases from J, the junction kept 7 bases outside the gene matches. The full variable domain, in which reference TRBV7-9 and TRBJ2-1 provide the parts outside the CDR3, is DTGVSQNPRHKITKRGQNVTFRCDPISEHNRLYWYRQTLGQGPEFLTYFQNEAQLEKSRLLSDRFSAERPKGSFSTLEIQRTEQGDSAMYLCASRKGQGLNEQFFGPGTRLTVL.

Turning to this clonotype: The germline gene is not matched at one end of the junction; a read error may be the cause. CDR3 DNA: TGTGCCTGCAGTTTATTCGGCGGTACGGGACAGGGGAGTGGGAGCAATCAGCCCCAGCATTTT. It codes for CACSLFGGTGQGSGSNQPQHF. J is TRBJ1-5 and V is TRBV28; 10 bases align to TRBD1. The CDR3 is 21 residues long. From germline, CDR1 is MDHEN and CDR2 SYDVKM. Supplemented by reference TRBV28 and TRBJ1-5, the full variable domain reads DVKVTQSSRYLVKRTGEKVFLECVQDMDHENMFWYRQDPGLGLRLIYFSYDVKMKEKGDIPEGYSVSREKKERFSLILESASTNQTSMYLCACSLFGGTGQGSGSNQPQHFGDGTRLSIL.

This clonotype showed up just once. The genes are TRBV12-3 or TRBV12-4 and TRBJ2-3; D unclear. The CDR3 sequence is 12 residues long. Trimming shortened V by 6 bases and J by 4 bases, and 8 bases separated the two germline ends. CDR3: CASSPAADTQYF. The CDR3 DNA is TGTGCCAGCAGCCCGGCGGCAGATACGCAGTATTTT.

As for this clonotype: A much more abundant neighbour one base away suggests this may be a read error. V and J are TRBV7-9 and TRBJ1-2; D is possibly TRBD1 (5 bases). Germline values: CDR1 SEHNR, CDR2 FQNEAQ (reference sequence). The CDR3 extends over 13 amino acids. V was shortened by 5 bases and J by 4 bases, with 11 bases between the two germline ends. CDR3 bases: TGTGCCAGCAGCGTTCAGGGTTCCTATGGCTACACCTTC. It codes for CASSVQGSYGYTF.

The V call is TRBV11-2, the J call TRBJ2-5, with 15 bases aligning to TRBD2. CDR1 and CDR2 from the germline V gene are SGHAT and FQNNGV. The CDR3 extends over 19 amino acids. V dropped 5 bases and J dropped 2; count of bases not matched to a gene: 12. In DNA, the CDR3 is TGTGCCAGCAGCCAATTGGGACTAGCGGGGGGACTAACACAAGAGACCCAGTACTTC. Translating it yields CASSQLGLAGGLTQETQYF.